This TCR beta chain originates from a study of cytomegalovirus exposure and HLA in healthy donors. The length of the CDR3 is 18 residues. Germline CDR1 is SGDLS and CDR2 is YYNGEE. Trimming took 3 bases from V and 3 from J; bases not matched to a gene: 10. The PCR made use of 60 Vbeta and 13 Jbeta primers. Clones were sequenced by immunoSEQ multiplex PCR, and TCRdb holds only the in-frame ones, with some missing. The repertoire holds approximately 50,000 clones, with 50% to 70% as singletons. Healthy donors of bone marrow made up the group. Recording of this donor's CMV serostatus was not done. This clone was seen a handful of times.

The source material was PBMCs. The gene calls are TRBV9 and TRBJ2-2; 11 nucleotides line up with TRBD2. This clonotype was obtained from a human donor in good health. CDR3 sequence: CASSALIAGGLYTGELFF. CDR3 nucleotides: TGTGCCAGCAGCGCCCTCATAGCGGGGGGGCTGTACACCGGGGAGCTGTTTTTT. The complete variable domain, with remaining parts taken from reference TRBV9 and TRBJ2-2, reads DSGVTQTPKHLITATGQRVTLRCSPRSGDLSVYWYQQSLDQGLQFLIQYYNGEERAKGNILERFSAQQFPDLHSELNLSSLELGDSALYFCASSALIAGGLYTGELFFGEGSRLTVL.